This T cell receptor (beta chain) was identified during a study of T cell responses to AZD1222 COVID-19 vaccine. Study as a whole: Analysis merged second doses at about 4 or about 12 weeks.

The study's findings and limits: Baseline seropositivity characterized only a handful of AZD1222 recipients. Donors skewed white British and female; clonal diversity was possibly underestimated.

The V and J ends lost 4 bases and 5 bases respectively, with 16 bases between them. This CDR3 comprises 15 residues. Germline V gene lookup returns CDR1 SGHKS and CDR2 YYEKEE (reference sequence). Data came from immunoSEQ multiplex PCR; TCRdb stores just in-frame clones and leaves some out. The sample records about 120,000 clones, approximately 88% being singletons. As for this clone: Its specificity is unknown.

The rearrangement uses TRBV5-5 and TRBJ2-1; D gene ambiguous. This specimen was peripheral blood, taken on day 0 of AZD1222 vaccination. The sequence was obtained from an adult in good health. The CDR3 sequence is CASSPLMETNNEQFF. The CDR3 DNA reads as TGTGCCAGCAGCCCGCTTATGGAAACTAACAATGAGCAGTTCTTC.